The source of this T cell receptor beta chain is a study of CD8+ T cells in alopecia areata. Points from the study as a whole: Sequencing of scalp samples also captures resident alphabeta T cells of normal skin.

Treatment described: oral pan-JAK inhibitor, 5-10 mg twice daily. The CDR3 contains 15 residues. The germline CDR1 and CDR2 sequences are SGHNT and YYREEE (reference sequence). The ends lost 4 bases at V and 6 bases at J; junction bases unmatched: 12. Sequencing relied on a cDNA template that was reverse transcribed from extracted RNA. Assay: immunoSEQ multiplex PCR; the TCRdb copy retains only in-frame clones and omits some. This table has 110,000 to 150,000 clones, roughly 82% appearing once. A word on this clone: Its specificity is unknown.

This clonotype was obtained from a human donor with alopecia areata. The specimen comprised CD8+ T cells sorted from blood, sampled at week 4, from a patient treated with tofacitinib. The J gene is TRBJ2-7, the V gene TRBV5-4, with 8 bases aligning to TRBD1. CDR3 residues: CASSLVPGQVTEQYF. In nucleotides, the CDR3 is TGTGCCAGCAGCCTAGTTCCGGGACAGGTAACCGAGCAGTACTTC.